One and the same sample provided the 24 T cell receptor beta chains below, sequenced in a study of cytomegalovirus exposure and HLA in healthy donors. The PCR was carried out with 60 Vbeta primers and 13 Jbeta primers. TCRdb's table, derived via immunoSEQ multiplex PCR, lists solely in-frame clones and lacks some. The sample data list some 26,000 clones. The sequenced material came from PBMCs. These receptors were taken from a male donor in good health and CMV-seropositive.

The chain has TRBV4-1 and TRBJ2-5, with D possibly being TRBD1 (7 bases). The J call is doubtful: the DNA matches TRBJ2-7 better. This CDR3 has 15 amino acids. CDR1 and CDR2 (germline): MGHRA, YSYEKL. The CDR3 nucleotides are TGCGCCAGCAGCCCTCCGGAGGGGGCACTGGACGAGCAGTACTTC. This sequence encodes CASSPPEGALDEQYF.

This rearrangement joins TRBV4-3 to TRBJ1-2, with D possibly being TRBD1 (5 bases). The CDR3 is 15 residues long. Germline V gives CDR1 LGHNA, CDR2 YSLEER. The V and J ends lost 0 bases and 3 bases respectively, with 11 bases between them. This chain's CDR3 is CASSQDIGADYGYTF. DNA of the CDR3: TGCGCCAGCAGCCAAGATATAGGGGCCGACTATGGCTACACCTTC.

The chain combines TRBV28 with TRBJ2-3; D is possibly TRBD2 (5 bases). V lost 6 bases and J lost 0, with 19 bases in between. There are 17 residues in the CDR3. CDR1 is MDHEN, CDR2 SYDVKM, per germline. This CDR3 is CASRSFWESGSTDTQYF. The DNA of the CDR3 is TGTGCCAGCAGATCATTTTGGGAAAGCGGAAGCACAGATACGCAGTATTTT.

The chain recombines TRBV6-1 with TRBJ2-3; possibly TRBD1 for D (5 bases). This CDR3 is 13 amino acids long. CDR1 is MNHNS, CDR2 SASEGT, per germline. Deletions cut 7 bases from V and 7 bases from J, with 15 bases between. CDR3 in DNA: TGTGCCAGCACCCCCGACAGTCTCTATACGCAGTATTTT. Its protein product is CASTPDSLYTQYF.

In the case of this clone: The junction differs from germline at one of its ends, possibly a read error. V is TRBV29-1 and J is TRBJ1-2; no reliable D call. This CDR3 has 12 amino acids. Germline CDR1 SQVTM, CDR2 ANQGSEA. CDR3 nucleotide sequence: TGCAGCGTTGTGGTTCCTAACTATGGCTATACCTTC. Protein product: CSVVVPNYGYTF.

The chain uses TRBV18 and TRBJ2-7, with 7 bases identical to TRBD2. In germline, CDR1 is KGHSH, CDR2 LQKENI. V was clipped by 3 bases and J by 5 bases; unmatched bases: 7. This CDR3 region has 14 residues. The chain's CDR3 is CASSPREGLHEQYF. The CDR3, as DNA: TGTGCCAGCTCACCGAGGGAGGGGCTACACGAGCAGTACTTC.

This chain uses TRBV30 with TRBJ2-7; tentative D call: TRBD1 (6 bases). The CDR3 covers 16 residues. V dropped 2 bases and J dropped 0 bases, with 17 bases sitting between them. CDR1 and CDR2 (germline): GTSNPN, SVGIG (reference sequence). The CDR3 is CAWSLTGFFSSYEQYF. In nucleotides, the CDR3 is TGTGCCTGGAGTCTGACAGGTTTCTTCAGCTCCTACGAGCAGTACTTC.

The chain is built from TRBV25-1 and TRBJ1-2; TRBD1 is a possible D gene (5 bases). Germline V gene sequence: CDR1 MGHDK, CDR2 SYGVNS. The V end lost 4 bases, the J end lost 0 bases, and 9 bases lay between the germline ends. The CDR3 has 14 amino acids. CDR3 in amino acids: CASSAVGANYGYTF. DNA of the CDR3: TGTGCCAGCAGTGCCGTAGGGGCTAACTATGGCTACACCTTC.

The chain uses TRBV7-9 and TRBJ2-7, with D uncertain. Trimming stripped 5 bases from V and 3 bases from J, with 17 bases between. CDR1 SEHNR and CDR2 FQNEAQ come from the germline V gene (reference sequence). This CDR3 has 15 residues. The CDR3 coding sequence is TGTGCCAGCAGCCTCGACCAGGTCCGAAGCTACGAGCAGTACTTC. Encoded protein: CASSLDQVRSYEQYF. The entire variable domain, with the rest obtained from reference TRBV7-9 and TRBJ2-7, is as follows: DTGVSQNPRHKITKRGQNVTFRCDPISEHNRLYWYRQTLGQGPEFLTYFQNEAQLEKSRLLSDRFSAERPKGSFSTLEIQRTEQGDSAMYLCASSLDQVRSYEQYFGPGTRLTVT.

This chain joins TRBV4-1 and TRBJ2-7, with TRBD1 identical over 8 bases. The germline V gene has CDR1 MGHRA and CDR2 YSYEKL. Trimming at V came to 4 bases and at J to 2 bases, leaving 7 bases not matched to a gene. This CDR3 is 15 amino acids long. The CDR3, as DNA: TGCGCCAGCAGCCCATACCGACAGGGGACCTACGAGCAGTACTTC. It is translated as CASSPYRQGTYEQYF.

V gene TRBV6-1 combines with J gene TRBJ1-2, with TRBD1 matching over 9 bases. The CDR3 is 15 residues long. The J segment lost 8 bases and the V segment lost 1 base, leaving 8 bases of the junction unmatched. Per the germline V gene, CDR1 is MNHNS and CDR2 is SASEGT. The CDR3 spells CASSEGGDRVRGYTF. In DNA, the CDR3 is TGTGCCAGCAGTGAAGGAGGGGACAGGGTGAGGGGCTACACCTTC.

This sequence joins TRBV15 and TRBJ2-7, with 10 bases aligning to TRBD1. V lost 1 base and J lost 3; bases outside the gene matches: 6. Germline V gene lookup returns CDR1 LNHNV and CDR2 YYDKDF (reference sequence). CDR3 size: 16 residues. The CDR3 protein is CATSRGSGQGNYEQYF. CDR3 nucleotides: TGTGCCACCAGCAGAGGATCGGGACAGGGGAACTACGAGCAGTACTTC. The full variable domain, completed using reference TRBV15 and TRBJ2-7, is DAMVIQNPRYQVTQFGKPVTLSCSQTLNHNVMYWYQQKSSQAPKLLFHYYDKDFNNEADTPDNFQSRRPNTSFCFLDIRSPGLGDTAMYLCATSRGSGQGNYEQYFGPGTRLTVT.

The CDR3 DNA reads TGTGCCAGCAGTGAACAGGGGGCAACTGAAGCTTTCTTT. Amino acid sequence: CASSEQGATEAFF. The chain carries TRBV6-4 and TRBJ1-1; 9 bases are a match to TRBD1. CDR3 length equals 13 residues. The germline CDR1 and CDR2 sequences are MRHNA and SNTAGT. With V trimmed by 3 bases and J by 5 bases, 1 base remained unmatched.

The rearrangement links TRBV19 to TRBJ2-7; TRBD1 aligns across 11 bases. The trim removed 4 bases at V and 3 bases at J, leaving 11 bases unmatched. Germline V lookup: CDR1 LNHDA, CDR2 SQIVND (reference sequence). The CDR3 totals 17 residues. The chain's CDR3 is CASSKTGGGTGGYEQYF. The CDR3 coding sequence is TGTGCCAGTAGTAAAACGGGAGGGGGGACAGGGGGCTACGAGCAGTACTTC.

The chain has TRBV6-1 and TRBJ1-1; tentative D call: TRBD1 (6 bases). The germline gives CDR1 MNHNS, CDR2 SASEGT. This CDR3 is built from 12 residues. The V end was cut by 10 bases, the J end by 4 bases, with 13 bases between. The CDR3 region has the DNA TGTGCCATTACAGGGATCCCCACTGAAGCTTTCTTT. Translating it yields CAITGIPTEAFF.

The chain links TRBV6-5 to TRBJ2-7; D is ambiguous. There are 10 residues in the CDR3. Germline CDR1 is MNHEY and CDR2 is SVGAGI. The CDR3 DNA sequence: TGTGCACTGAGCTCCTACGAGCAGTACTTC. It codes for CALSSYEQYF.

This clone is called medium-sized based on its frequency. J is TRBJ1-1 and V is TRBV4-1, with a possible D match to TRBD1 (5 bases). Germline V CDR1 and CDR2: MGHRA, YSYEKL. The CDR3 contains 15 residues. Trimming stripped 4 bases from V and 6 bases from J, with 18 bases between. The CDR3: CASSPQRFKGSEAFF. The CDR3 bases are TGCGCCAGCAGCCCCCAAAGATTCAAGGGGTCTGAAGCTTTCTTT.

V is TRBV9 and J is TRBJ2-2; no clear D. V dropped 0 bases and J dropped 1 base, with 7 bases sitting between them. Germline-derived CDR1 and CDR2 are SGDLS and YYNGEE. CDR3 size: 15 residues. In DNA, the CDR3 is TGTGCCAGCAGCGTAGCTAGGTTGAACACCGGGGAGCTGTTTTTT. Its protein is CASSVARLNTGELFF.

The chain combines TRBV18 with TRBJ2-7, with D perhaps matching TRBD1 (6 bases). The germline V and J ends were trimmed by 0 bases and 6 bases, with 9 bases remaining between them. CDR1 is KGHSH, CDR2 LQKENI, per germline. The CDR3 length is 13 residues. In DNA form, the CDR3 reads TGTGCCAGCTCACCACCGGGGACAATCGAGCAGTACTTC. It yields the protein CASSPPGTIEQYF.

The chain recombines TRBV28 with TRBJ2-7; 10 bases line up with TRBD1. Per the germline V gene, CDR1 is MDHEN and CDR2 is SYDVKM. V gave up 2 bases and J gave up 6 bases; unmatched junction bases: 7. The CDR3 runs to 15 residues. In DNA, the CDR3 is TGTGCCAGCAGTTTAGCGGGACAGGGGACCCGCGAGCAGTACTTC. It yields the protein CASSLAGQGTREQYF.

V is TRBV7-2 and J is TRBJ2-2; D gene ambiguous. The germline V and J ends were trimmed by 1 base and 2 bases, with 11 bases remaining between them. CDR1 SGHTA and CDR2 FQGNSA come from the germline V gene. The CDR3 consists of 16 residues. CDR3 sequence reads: CASSLVSARNTGELFF. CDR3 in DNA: TGTGCCAGCAGCTTAGTATCGGCTAGAAACACCGGGGAGCTGTTTTTT.

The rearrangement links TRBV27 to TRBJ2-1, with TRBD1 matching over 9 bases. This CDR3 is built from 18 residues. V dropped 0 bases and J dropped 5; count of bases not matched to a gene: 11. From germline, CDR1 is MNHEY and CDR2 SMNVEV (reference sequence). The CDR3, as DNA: TGTGCCAGCAGTTTATCCCCGGCACAGGGGGCAGGGAACAATGAGCAGTTCTTC. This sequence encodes CASSLSPAQGAGNNEQFF.

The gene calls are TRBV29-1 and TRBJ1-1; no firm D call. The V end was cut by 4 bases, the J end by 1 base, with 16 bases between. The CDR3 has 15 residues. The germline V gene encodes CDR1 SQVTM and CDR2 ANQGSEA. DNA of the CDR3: TGCAGCGTTGTGGCTAAATTGAGGTCGAACACTGAAGCTTTCTTT. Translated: CSVVAKLRSNTEAFF.

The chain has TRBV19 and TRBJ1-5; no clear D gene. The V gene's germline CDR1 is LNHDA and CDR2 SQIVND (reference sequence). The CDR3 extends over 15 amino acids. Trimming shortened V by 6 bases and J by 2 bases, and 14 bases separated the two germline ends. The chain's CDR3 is CASSLREQGNQPQHF. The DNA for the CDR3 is TGTGCCAGTAGCCTCAGAGAGCAGGGCAATCAGCCCCAGCATTTT.